Given below is one TCR beta chain in context. This specimen comes from a study of regulatory T cells in long-lasting Graves disease. Regarding time point: persistent/refractory GD, antithyroid drugs over 5 years with positive TRAb. Construction of the TCR library relied on RNA isolated from PBMCs. Libraries of TCR beta came from iRepertoire HTBI primers plus Arm-PCR of CDR3 regions. One entry per CDR3 protein, called by TCRdb with MiXCR from the multiplex PCR reads. The data hold about 660,000 distinct CDR3 sequences, with around 30% observed a single time. This specimen consisted of peripheral blood mononuclear cells (PBMCs), obtained when the disease was refractory, from a patient treated with antithyroid drugs. The origin of this receptor is a female donor with Graves disease.

CDR3 sequence reads: CASGPPGANTEAFF. Here the CDR3 DNA reads TGTGCCAGCGGCCCCCCCGGAGCAAACACTGAAGCTTTCTTT. The chain combines TRBV6-2 or TRBV6-3 with TRBJ1-1; D is ambiguous. CDR3 size: 14 residues. Germline V gene sequence: CDR1 MNHEY, CDR2 SVGEGT. The germline V and J ends were trimmed by 8 bases and 2 bases, with 15 bases remaining between them.